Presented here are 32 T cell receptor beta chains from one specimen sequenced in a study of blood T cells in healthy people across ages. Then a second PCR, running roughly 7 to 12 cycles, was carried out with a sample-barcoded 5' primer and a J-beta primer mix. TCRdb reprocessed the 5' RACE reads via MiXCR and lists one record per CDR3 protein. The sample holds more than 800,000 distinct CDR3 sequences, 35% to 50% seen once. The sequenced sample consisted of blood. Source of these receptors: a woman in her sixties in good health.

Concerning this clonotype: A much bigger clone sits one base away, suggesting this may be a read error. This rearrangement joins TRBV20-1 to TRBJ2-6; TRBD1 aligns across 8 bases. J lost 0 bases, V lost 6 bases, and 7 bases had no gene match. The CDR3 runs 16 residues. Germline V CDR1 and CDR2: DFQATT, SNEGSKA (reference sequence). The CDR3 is CSADRGVFSGANVLTF. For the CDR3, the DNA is TGCAGTGCAGACAGGGGCGTCTTCTCTGGGGCCAACGTCCTGACTTTC.

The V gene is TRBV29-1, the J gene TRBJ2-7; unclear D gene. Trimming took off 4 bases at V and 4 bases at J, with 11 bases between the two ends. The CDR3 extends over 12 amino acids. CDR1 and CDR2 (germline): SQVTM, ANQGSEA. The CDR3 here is CSVGEGVYEQYF. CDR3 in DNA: TGCAGCGTTGGAGAAGGAGTTTACGAGCAGTACTTC.

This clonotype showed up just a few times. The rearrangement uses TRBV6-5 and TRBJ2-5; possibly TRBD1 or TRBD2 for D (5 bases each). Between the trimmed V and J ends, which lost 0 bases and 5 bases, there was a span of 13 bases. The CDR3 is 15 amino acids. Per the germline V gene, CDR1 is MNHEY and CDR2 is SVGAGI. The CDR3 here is CASSYSSWGSETQYF. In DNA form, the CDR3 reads TGTGCCAGCAGTTACTCGAGTTGGGGGTCGGAGACCCAGTACTTC.

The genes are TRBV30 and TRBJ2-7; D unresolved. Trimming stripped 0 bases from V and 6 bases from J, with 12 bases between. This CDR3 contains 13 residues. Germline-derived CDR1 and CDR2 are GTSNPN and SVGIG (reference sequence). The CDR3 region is CAWSVRLGGEQYF. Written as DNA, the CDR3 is TGTGCCTGGAGTGTAAGGCTAGGCGGCGAGCAGTACTTC. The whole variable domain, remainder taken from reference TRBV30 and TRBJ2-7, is SQTIHQWPATLVQPVGSPLSLECTVEGTSNPNLYWYRQAAGRGLQLLFYSVGIGQISSEVPQNLSASRPQDRQFILSSKKLLLSDSGFYLCAWSVRLGGEQYFGPGTRLTVT.

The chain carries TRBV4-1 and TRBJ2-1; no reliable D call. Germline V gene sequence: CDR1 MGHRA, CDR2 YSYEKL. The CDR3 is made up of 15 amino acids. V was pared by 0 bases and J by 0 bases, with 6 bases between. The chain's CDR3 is CASSQDTDSYNEQFF. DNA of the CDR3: TGCGCCAGCAGCCAAGATACCGACTCCTACAATGAGCAGTTCTTC.

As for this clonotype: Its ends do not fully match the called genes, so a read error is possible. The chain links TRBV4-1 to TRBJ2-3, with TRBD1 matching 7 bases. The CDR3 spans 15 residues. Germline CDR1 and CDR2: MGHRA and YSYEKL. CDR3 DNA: TGCGTCAGCAGCCCCCTGGGACAGACCACAGATACGCAGTATTTT. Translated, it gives CVSSPLGQTTDTQYF.

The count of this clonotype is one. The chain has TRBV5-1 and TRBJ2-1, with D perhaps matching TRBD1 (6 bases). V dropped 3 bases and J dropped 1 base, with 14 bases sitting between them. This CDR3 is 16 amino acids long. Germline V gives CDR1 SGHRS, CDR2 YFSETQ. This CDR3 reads CASSSLQGESYNEQFF. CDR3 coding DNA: TGCGCCAGCAGCTCGCTACAGGGAGAGTCCTACAATGAGCAGTTCTTC.

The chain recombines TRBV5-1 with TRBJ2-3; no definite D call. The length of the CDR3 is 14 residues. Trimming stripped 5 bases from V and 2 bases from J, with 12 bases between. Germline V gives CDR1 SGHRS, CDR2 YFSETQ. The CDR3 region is CASRTGPSTDTQYF. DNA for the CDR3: TGCGCCAGCAGGACCGGCCCTTCCACAGATACGCAGTATTTT. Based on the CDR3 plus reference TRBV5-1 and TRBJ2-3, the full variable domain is KAGVTQTPRYLIKTRGQQVTLSCSPISGHRSVSWYQQTPGQGLQFLFEYFSETQRNKGNFPGRFSGRQFSNSRSEMNVSTLELGDSALYLCASRTGPSTDTQYFGPGTRLTVL.

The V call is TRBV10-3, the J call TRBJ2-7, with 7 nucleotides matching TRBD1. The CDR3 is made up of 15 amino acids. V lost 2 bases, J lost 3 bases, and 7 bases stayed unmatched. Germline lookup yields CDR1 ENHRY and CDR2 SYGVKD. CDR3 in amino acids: CAISERQGEIYEQYF. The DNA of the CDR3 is TGTGCCATCAGTGAGAGACAGGGTGAGATCTACGAGCAGTACTTC.

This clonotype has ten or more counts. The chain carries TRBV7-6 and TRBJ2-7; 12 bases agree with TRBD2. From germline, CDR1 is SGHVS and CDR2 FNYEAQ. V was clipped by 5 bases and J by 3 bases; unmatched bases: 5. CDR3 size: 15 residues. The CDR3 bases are TGTGCCAGCAGCCCTCGGACTAGCGGGAACTACGAGCAGTACTTC. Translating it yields CASSPRTSGNYEQYF.

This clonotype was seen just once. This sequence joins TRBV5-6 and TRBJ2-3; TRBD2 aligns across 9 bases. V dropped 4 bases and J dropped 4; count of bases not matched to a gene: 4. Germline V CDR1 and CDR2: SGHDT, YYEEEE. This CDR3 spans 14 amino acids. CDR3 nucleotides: TGTGCCAGCAGCAAAGGGACTAGCTCAGATACGCAGTATTTT. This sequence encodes CASSKGTSSDTQYF.

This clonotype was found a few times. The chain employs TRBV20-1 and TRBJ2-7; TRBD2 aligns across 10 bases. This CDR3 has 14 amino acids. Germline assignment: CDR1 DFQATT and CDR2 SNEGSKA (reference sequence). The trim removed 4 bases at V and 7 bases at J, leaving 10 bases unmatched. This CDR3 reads CSAISSGSLYEQYF. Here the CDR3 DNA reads TGCAGTGCTATATCTAGCGGGAGTCTGTATGAGCAGTACTTC.

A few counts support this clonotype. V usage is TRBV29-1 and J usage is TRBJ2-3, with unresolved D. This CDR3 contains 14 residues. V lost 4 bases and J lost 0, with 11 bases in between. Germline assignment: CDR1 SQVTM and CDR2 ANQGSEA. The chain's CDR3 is CSVVADTSTDTQYF. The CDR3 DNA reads TGCAGCGTTGTGGCGGATACTAGCACAGATACGCAGTATTTT.

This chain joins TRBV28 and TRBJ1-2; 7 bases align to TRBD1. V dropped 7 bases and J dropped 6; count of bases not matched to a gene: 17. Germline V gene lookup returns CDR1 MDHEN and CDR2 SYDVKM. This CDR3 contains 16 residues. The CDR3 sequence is CASKYAEGGASNGYTF. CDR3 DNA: TGTGCCAGCAAGTACGCTGAAGGGGGCGCTTCAAATGGCTACACCTTC.

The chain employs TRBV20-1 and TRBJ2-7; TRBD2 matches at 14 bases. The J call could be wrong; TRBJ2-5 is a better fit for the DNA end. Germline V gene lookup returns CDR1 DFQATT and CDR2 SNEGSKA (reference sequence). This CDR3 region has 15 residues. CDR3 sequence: CSATSGRADGKTQYF. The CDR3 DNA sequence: TGCAGTGCGACTAGCGGGAGGGCGGATGGAAAGACCCAGTACTTC.

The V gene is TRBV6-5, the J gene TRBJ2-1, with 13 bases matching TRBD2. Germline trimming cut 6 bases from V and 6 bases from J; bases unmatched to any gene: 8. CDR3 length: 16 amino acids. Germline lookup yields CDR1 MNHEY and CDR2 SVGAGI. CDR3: CASSRTSGSVGNEQFF. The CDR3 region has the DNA TGTGCCAGCAGCCGGACTAGCGGGAGTGTTGGCAATGAGCAGTTCTTC.

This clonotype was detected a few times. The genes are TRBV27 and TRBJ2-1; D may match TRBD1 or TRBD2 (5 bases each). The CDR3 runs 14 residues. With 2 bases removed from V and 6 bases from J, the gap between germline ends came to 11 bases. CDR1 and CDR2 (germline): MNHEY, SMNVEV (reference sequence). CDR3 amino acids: CASSLGDPRNEQFF. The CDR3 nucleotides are TGTGCCAGCAGTTTAGGGGACCCCCGCAATGAGCAGTTCTTC.

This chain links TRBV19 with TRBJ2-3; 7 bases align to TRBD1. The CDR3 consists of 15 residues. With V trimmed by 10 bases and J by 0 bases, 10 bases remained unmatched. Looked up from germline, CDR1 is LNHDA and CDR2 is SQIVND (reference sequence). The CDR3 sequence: CATALRDSSTDTQYF. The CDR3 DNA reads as TGTGCCACAGCACTCCGGGACAGCAGCACAGATACGCAGTATTTT.

CDR3 coding DNA: TGTGCCAGCAGCGTGGGGGCTAGCGTTTCCTACGAGCAGTACTTC. Its protein product is CASSVGASVSYEQYF. V is TRBV9 and J is TRBJ2-7; D could derive from TRBD1 or TRBD2 (6 bases each). There are 15 residues in the CDR3. Germline V CDR1 and CDR2: SGDLS, YYNGEE. V was pared by 2 bases and J by 1 base, with 13 bases between.

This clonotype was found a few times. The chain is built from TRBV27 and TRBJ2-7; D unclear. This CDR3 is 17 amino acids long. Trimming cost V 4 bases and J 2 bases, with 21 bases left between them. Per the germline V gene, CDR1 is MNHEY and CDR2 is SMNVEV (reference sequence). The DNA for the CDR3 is TGTGCCAGCAGTTCCGGACGTATCCCCCTAGGGACCTACGAGCAGTACTTC. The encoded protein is CASSSGRIPLGTYEQYF.

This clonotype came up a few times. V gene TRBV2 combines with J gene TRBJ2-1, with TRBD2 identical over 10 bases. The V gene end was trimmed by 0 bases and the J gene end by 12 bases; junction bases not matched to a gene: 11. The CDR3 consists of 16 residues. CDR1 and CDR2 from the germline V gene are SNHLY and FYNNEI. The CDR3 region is CASSEASGRASSRQFF. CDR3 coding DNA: TGTGCCAGCAGTGAAGCAAGCGGGAGGGCATCGTCGCGGCAGTTCTTC.

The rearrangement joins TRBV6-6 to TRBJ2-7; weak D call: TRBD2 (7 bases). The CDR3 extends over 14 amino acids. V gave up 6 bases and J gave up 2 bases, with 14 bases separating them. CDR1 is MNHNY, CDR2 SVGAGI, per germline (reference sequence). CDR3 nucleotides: TGTGCCAGCAGCCGAGAAGGGGGGGCCTACGAGCAGTACTTC. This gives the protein CASSREGGAYEQYF.

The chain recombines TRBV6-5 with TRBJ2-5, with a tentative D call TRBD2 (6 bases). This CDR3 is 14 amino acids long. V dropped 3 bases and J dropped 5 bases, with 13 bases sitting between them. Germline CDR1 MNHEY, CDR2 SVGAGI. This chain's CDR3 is CASSYVGGAETQYF. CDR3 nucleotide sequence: TGTGCCAGCAGTTATGTGGGGGGAGCGGAGACCCAGTACTTC.

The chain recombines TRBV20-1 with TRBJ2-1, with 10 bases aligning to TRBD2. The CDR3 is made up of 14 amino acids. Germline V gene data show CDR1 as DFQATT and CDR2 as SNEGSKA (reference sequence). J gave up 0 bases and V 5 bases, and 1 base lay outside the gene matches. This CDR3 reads CSAGTSDSYNEQFF. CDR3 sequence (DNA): TGCAGTGCTGGGACTAGCGACTCCTACAATGAGCAGTTCTTC.

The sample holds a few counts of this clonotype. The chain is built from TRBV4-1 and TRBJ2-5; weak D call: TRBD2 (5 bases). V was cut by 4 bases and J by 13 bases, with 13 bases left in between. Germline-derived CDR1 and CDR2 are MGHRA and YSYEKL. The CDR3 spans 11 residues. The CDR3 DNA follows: TGCGCCAGCAGCCGAGAGCGGCAGATGTACTTC. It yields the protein CASSRERQMYF.

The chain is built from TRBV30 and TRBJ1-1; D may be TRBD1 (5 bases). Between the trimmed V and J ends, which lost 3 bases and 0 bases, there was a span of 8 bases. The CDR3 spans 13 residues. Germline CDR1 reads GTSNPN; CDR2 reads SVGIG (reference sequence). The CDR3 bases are TGTGCCTGGAGGGGGGGGTTGAACACTGAAGCTTTCTTT. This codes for CAWRGGLNTEAFF.

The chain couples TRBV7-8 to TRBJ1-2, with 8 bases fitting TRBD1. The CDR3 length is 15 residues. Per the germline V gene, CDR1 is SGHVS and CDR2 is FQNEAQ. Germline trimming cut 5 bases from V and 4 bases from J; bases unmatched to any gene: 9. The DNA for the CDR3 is TGTGCCAGCAGCCCGGGCCCGGACAGGGTCTATGGCTACACCTTC. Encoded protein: CASSPGPDRVYGYTF.

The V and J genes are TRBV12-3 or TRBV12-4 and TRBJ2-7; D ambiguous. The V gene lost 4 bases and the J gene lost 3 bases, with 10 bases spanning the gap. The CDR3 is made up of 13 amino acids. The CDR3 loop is CASSSGSNYEQYF. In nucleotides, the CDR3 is TGTGCCAGCAGTTCAGGATCTAACTACGAGCAGTACTTC.

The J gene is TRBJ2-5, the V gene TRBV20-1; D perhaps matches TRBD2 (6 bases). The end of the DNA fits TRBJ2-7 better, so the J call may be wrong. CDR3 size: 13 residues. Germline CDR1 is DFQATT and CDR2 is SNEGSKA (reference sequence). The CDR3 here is CSAPGTFFHEQYF. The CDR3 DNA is TGCAGTGCCCCTGGGACTTTCTTCCACGAGCAGTACTTC.

The CDR3 DNA reads as TGTGCCAGCAGCTCAACCCGACGGGTAGAGACCCAGTACTTC. It translates to CASSSTRRVETQYF. This sequence joins TRBV11-2 and TRBJ2-5, with no clear D. Germline CDR1 reads SGHAT; CDR2 reads FQNNGV. The CDR3 consists of 14 residues. V was cut by 4 bases and J by 4 bases, with 13 bases left in between.

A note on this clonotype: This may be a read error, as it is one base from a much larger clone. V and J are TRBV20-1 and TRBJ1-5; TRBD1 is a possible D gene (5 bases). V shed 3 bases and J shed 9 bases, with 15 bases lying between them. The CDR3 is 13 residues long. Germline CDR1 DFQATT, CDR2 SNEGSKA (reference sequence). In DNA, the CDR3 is TGCAGTGCTAGGGGGGGTGGTCAACGGCCCCAGCATTTT. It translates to CSARGGGQRPQHF.

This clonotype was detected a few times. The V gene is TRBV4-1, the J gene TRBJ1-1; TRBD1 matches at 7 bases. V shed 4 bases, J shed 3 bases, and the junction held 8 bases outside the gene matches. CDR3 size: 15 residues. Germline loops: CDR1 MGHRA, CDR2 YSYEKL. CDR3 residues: CASSLTQGSYTEAFF. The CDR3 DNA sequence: TGCGCCAGCAGCCTTACACAGGGGTCCTACACTGAAGCTTTCTTT.